This T cell receptor (beta chain) emerged from a study of shared clonotypes between healthy human individuals. Selected positively for CCR7 and CD45RO-negative, naive CD8 cells excluded terminally differentiated effector memory CD45RA+ cells. The V and J ends lost 2 bases and 4 bases, in that order; junction bases with no gene match: 4. The CDR3 is made up of 14 amino acids. The germline V gene has CDR1 KGHSH and CDR2 LQKENI. Deep was the level at which the assay was run. Sequencing used immunoSEQ multiplex PCR; TCRdb keeps in-frame clones, though not all of them. The table includes some 740,000 clones, 90% to 95% detected once. In the case of this clone: Its antigen is still unknown.

Study-level points and caveats: Clonotype sharing among the donors was expected to vary with sequencing depth. Despite large depth, rarefaction showed incomplete sorted-subset sequencing. Clonotypes shared by all four sorted-subset donors had higher generation probabilities than non-shared clonotypes.

The sequence was collected from a man aged 30-40 years in good health. The sequenced sample consisted of naive CD8+ T cells sorted from blood. The chain has TRBV18 and TRBJ2-7, with TRBD1 matching over 8 bases. The chain's CDR3 is CASSPTRQGYEQYF. The CDR3, as DNA: TGTGCCAGCTCACCAACAAGACAGGGGTACGAGCAGTACTTC.